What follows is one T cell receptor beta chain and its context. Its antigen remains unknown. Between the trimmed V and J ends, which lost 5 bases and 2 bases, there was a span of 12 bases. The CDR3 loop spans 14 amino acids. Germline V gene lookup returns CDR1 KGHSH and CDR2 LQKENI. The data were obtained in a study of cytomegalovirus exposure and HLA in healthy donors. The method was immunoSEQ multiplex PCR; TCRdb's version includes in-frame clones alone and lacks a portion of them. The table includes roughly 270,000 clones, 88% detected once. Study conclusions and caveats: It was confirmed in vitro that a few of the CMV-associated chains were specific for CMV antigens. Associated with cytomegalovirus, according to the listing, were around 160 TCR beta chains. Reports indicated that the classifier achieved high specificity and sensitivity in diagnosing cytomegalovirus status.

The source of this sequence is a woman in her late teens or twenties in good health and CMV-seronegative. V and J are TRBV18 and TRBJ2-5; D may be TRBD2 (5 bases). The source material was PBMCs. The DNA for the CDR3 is TGTGCCAGCTCAAGAAGACGGACTCAAGAGACCCAGTACTTC. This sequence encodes CASSRRRTQETQYF.